The next 13 T cell receptor beta chains were all read from a single sample in a study of blood T cell repertoires in COVID-19 (dated by TCRdb to about 2020). The library was produced with the immunoSEQ multiplex PCR assay. This is the immuneACCESS table as TCRdb keeps it, with only in-frame sequences that have V and J called. A part of the clones is gone; compared with another copy, unresolved V genes explain less than half, and the rest is unexplained. The sample table holds approximately 500,000 clones, of which about 89% were seen once. Together, the top ten hold roughly 7.3% of the sample. The sample consisted of peripheral blood. Receptor source: a woman aged 50 to 60 with COVID-19, enrolled during active disease.

This chain uses TRBV18 with TRBJ1-2, with TRBD1 identical over 9 bases. Trimming took 3 bases from V and 8 from J; bases not matched to a gene: 4. Per the germline V gene, CDR1 is KGHSH and CDR2 is LQKENI. The CDR3 contains 13 residues. CDR3 in DNA: TGTGCCAGCTCACCCCGGACAGGGGAAGGCTACACCTTC. This gives the protein CASSPRTGEGYTF.

The J gene is TRBJ2-5, the V gene TRBV5-4; D unclear. The length of the CDR3 is 14 residues. Trimming stripped 3 bases from V and 2 bases from J, with 11 bases between. CDR1 and CDR2 from the germline V gene are SGHNT and YYREEE (reference sequence). The CDR3 protein is CASSSKTGQETQYF. As DNA, the CDR3 is TGTGCCAGCAGCTCTAAGACCGGGCAAGAGACCCAGTACTTC.

As DNA, the CDR3 is TGTGCCAGCAGCTCCTACGCTCCAGATACGCAGTATTTT. This codes for CASSSYAPDTQYF. The V call is TRBV6-2 or TRBV6-3, the J call TRBJ2-3; no firm D call. The ends were cut back, 6 bases at V and 4 bases at J, with 11 bases in the middle. Looked up from germline, CDR1 is MNHEY and CDR2 is SVGEGT. This CDR3 spans 13 amino acids.

The chain couples TRBV2 to TRBJ1-5, with 7 nucleotides matching TRBD1. J gave up 4 bases and V 6 bases, and 9 bases lay outside the gene matches. CDR1 SNHLY and CDR2 FYNNEI come from the germline V gene. The CDR3 totals 15 residues. The CDR3 DNA reads TGTGCCAGCAGCCGGGATGAGGGACAGAATCAGCCCCAGCATTTT. Amino acids: CASSRDEGQNQPQHF.

V usage is TRBV7-3 and J usage is TRBJ2-1; a possible D gene is TRBD2 (7 bases). The CDR3 length is 16 residues. The V and J ends lost 5 bases and 9 bases respectively, with 23 bases between them. CDR1 and CDR2 from the germline V gene are SGHTA and FQGTGA. The CDR3: CASSPKGGVPSGEQFF. The CDR3 bases are TGTGCCAGCAGCCCAAAAGGGGGGGTTCCGTCTGGTGAGCAGTTCTTC.

This chain connects TRBV29-1 to TRBJ1-1, with D perhaps matching TRBD1 (5 bases). V was clipped by 7 bases and J by 3 bases, with 21 bases between them. CDR1 and CDR2 from the germline V gene are SQVTM and ANQGSEA. This CDR3 has 15 residues. In DNA, the CDR3 is TGCAGCGCCAGGCCCTTGGGGGGTCTTGACACTGAAGCTTTCTTT. Translating gives CSARPLGGLDTEAFF.

The gene calls are TRBV27 and TRBJ2-5; 7 nucleotides align to TRBD1. The CDR3 consists of 13 residues. From germline, CDR1 is MNHEY and CDR2 SMNVEV (reference sequence). Trimming took 6 bases from V and 5 from J; bases not matched to a gene: 6. Here the CDR3 DNA reads TGTGCCAGCAGAACAGGGGTAGAGGAGACCCAGTACTTC. It encodes CASRTGVEETQYF.

The gene calls are TRBV11-2 and TRBJ2-7; weak D call: TRBD1 (6 bases). Germline CDR1 reads SGHAT; CDR2 reads FQNNGV. The CDR3 loop spans 14 amino acids. V was trimmed by 4 bases and J by 2 bases, leaving 12 bases between them. The CDR3 loop reads CASSYGTPPYEQYF. CDR3 in DNA: TGTGCCAGCAGCTACGGGACACCCCCCTACGAGCAGTACTTC.

This clone has just one count. V is TRBV6-6 and J is TRBJ1-1; D gene ambiguous. Germline CDR1 is MNHNY and CDR2 is SVGAGI (reference sequence). Trimming took off 3 bases at V and 4 bases at J, with 9 bases between the two ends. The CDR3 runs 13 residues. DNA for the CDR3: TGTGCCAGCAGTTATAACCCGGGCACTGAAGCTTTCTTT. Amino acid sequence: CASSYNPGTEAFF.

The chain employs TRBV5-1 and TRBJ2-7, with D possibly being TRBD2 (6 bases). The V and J ends lost 0 bases and 4 bases respectively, with 17 bases between them. Germline-derived CDR1 and CDR2 are SGHRS and YFSETQ. The CDR3 extends over 16 amino acids. In DNA, the CDR3 is TGCGCCAGCAGCTTGGTGGCGGCTAGCGTAGAATACGAGCAGTACTTC. Amino acids: CASSLVAASVEYEQYF.

The V call is TRBV9, the J call TRBJ2-3, with 9 bases identical to TRBD2. This CDR3 is 16 amino acids long. J was trimmed by 2 bases and V by 3 bases; bases with no gene match: 7. Germline V gene data show CDR1 as SGDLS and CDR2 as YYNGEE. For the CDR3, the DNA is TGTGCCAGCAGCGGAGCGGGCGGGGGGGCCACAGATACGCAGTATTTT. Translating gives CASSGAGGGATDTQYF. Full variable domain (missing parts from reference TRBV9 and TRBJ2-3): DSGVTQTPKHLITATGQRVTLRCSPRSGDLSVYWYQQSLDQGLQFLIQYYNGEERAKGNILERFSAQQFPDLHSELNLSSLELGDSALYFCASSGAGGGATDTQYFGPGTRLTVL.

This clone came up once. This chain links TRBV9 with TRBJ2-2, with a tentative D call TRBD2 (5 bases). V lost 1 base, J lost 0 bases, and 7 bases lay in between. Germline V gene data show CDR1 as SGDLS and CDR2 as YYNGEE. This CDR3 has 15 residues. The CDR3: CASSVSGANTGELFF. DNA of the CDR3: TGTGCCAGCAGCGTATCCGGGGCGAACACCGGGGAGCTGTTTTTT.

This clone was seen a single time. V and J are TRBV5-1 and TRBJ1-3; 12 bases fit TRBD1. J was trimmed by 0 bases and V by 2 bases; bases with no gene match: 6. The CDR3 covers 18 residues. CDR1 SGHRS and CDR2 YFSETQ come from the germline V gene. In DNA, the CDR3 is TGCGCCAGCAGCTTCGGGACAGGGGGCCGGAGCTCTGGAAACACCATATATTTT. Protein sequence: CASSFGTGGRSSGNTIYF.